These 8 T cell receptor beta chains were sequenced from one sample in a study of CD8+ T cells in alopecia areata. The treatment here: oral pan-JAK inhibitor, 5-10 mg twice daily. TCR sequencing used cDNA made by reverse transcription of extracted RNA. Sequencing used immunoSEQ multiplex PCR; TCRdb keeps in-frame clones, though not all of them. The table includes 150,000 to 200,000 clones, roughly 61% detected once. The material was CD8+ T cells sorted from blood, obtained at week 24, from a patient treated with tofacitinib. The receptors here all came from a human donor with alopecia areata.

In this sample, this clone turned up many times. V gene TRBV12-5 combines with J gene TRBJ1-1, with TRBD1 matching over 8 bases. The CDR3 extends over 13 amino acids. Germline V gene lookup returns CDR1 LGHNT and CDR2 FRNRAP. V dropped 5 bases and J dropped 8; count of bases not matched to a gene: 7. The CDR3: CASGPRTGPEAFF. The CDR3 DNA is TGTGCTAGTGGTCCCCGGACAGGGCCAGAAGCTTTCTTT.

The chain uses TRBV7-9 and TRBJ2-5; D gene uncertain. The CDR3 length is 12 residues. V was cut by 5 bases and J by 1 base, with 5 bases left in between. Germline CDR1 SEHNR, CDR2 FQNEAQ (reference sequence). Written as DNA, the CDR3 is TGTGCCAGCAGCCGGGCCCAAGAGACCCAGTACTTC. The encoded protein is CASSRAQETQYF. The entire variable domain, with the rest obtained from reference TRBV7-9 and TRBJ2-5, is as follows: DTGVSQNPRHKITKRGQNVTFRCDPISEHNRLYWYRQTLGQGPEFLTYFQNEAQLEKSRLLSDRFSAERPKGSFSTLEIQRTEQGDSAMYLCASSRAQETQYFGPGTRLLVL.

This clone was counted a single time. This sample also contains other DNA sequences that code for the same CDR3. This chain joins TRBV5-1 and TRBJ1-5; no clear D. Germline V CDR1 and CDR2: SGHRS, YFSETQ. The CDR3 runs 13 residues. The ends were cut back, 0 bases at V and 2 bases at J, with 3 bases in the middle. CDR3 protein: CASSLVGNQPQHF. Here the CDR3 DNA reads TGCGCCAGCAGCTTGGTCGGCAATCAGCCCCAGCATTTT.

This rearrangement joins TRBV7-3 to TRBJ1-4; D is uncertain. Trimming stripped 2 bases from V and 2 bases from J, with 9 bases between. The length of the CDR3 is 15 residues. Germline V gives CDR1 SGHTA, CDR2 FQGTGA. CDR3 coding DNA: TGTGCCAGCAGCTTAGTACGAGTGACTAATGAAAAACTGTTTTTT. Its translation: CASSLVRVTNEKLFF. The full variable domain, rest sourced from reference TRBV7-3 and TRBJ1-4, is GAGVSQTPSNKVTEKGKYVELRCDPISGHTALYWYRQSLGQGPEFLIYFQGTGAADDSGLPNDRFFAVRPEGSVSTLKIQRTERGDSAVYLCASSLVRVTNEKLFFGSGTQLSVL.

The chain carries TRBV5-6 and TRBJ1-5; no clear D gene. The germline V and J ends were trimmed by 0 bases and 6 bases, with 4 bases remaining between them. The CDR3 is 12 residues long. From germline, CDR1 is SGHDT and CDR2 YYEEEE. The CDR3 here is CASSLGFQPQHF. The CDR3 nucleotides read TGTGCCAGCAGCTTGGGGTTTCAGCCCCAGCATTTT.

CDR3 amino acids: CSALAGRSTDTQYF. As DNA, the CDR3 is TGCAGCGCGTTAGCGGGGCGTAGCACAGATACGCAGTATTTT. The chain couples TRBV29-1 to TRBJ2-3; 8 positions agree with TRBD2. The length of the CDR3 is 14 residues. Germline V CDR1 and CDR2: SQVTM, ANQGSEA. With 7 bases clipped from V and 0 bases from J, the junction kept 6 bases outside the gene matches.

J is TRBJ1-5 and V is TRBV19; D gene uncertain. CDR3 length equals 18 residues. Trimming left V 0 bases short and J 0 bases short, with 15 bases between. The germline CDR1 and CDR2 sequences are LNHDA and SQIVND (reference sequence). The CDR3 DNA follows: TGTGCCAGTAGTATAGATTATCACAGAGTTAATAGCAATCAGCCCCAGCATTTT. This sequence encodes CASSIDYHRVNSNQPQHF.

The CDR3 nucleotides read TGCAGCGCTGAGGACGGCACTAACTATGGCTACACCTTC. Amino acid sequence: CSAEDGTNYGYTF. V gene TRBV29-1 combines with J gene TRBJ1-2; D is unclear. Germline CDR1 SQVTM, CDR2 ANQGSEA. This CDR3 spans 13 amino acids. Between the trimmed V and J ends, which lost 7 bases and 0 bases, there was a span of 12 bases.